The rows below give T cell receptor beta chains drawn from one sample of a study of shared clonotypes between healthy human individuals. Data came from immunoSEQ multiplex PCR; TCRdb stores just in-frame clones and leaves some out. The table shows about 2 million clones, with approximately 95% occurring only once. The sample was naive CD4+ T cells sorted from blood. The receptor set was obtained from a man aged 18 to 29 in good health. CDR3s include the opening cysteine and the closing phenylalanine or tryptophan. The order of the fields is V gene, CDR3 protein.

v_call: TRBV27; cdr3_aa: CASSLFGGGPPYEQYF
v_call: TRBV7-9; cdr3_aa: CASSSLSGETQYF
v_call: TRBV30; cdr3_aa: CAWSVTATSTDTQYF
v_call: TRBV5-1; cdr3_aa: CASSLDGTKYEQYF
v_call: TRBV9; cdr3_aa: CASSAELNTVGNTIYF
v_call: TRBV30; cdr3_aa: CAWSVLTGYGYTF
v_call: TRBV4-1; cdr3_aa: CASSQPGQRKTQYF
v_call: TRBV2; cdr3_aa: CASTPSQGANSPLHF
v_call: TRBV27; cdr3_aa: CASSLMPTDTQYF
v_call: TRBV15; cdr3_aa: CATSRGAGGYNEQFF
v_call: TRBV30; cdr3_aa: CAWRGASYEQYF
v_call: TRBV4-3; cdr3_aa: CASSQDDSSNSPLHF
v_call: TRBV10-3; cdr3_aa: CAISEGTSGFTDTQYF
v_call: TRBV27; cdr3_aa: CASGPYSNQPQHF
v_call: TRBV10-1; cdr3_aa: CASSEGVSYEQYF
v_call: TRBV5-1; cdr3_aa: CASSLRGDNEKLFF
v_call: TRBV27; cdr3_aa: CASSPRPTGLNEQFF
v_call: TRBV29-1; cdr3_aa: CSAPASSFYNEQFF
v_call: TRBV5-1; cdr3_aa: CASSLGWDHTDTQYF
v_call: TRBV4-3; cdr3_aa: CASSQLLGQGGYTF
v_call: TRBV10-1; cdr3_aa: CASSESGGRSPLHF
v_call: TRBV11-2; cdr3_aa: CASSLDQRVGEYEKLFF
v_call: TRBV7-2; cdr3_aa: CASSLRPSGANTGELFF
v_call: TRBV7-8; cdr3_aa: CASSLRQRSSGNTIYF
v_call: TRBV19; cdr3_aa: CASSTLGQPNSAFF
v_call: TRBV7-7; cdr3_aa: CAVGTTEFF
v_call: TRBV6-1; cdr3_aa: CASTPGGGGQPQHF